Sequencing of this T cell receptor (beta chain) was carried out in a study of blood T cell repertoires in COVID-19. Sequencing was performed with immunoSEQ multiplex PCR; in TCRdb, only in-frame clones are kept and a portion is missing. The data contain some 200,000 clones, around 92% of them singletons. Germline V gene sequence: CDR1 SGHDT, CDR2 YYEEEE. Trimming removed 3 bases from V and 2 bases from J, with 8 bases in between. CDR3 length: 13 amino acids. The sequenced sample consisted of peripheral blood. This sequence joins TRBV5-6 and TRBJ1-1; the D is unclear. The sequence came from a man aged 25 to 40 with acute or convalescent COVID-19. CDR3 DNA: TGTGCCAGCAGCTGGGGAGTAAACACTGAAGCTTTCTTT. Translated: CASSWGVNTEAFF. Full variable domain (remainder filled in from reference TRBV5-6 and TRBJ1-1): DAGVTQSPTHLIKTRGQQVTLRCSPKSGHDTVSWYQQALGQGPQFIFQYYEEEERQRGNFPDRFSGHQFPNYSSELNVNALLLGDSALYLCASSWGVNTEAFFGQGTRLTVV.